The 4 T cell receptor beta chains reported below all come from one sample, sequenced in a study of cytomegalovirus exposure and HLA in healthy donors. PCR involved 60 Vbeta and 13 Jbeta primers. Profiled with immunoSEQ multiplex PCR; TCRdb holds only in-frame clones, not every one. In the table there are roughly 100,000 clones, 69% of which are singletons. The material sequenced was PBMCs. The receptors were gathered from a man aged 25 to 40 in good health and CMV-seronegative.

In nucleotides, the CDR3 is TGTGCCAGCAGCTTACTAGCGGGAGTTTATAACGAGCAGTACTTC. The encoded protein is CASSLLAGVYNEQYF. The V and J genes are TRBV7-8 and TRBJ2-7; 10 positions match TRBD2. The J segment lost 5 bases and the V segment lost 2 bases, leaving 6 bases of the junction unmatched. The length of the CDR3 is 15 residues. Germline CDR1 reads SGHVS; CDR2 reads FQNEAQ.

The V and J genes are TRBV7-2 and TRBJ1-2; D is unresolved. The CDR3 has 14 residues. V lost 5 bases to trimming and J lost 5 bases, with 15 bases between them. Germline V gives CDR1 SGHTA, CDR2 FQGNSA. The CDR3 sequence is CASSPPQDRYGYTF. The DNA for the CDR3 is TGTGCCAGCAGCCCCCCCCAGGATCGTTATGGCTACACCTTC. The full variable domain, rest sourced from reference TRBV7-2 and TRBJ1-2, is GAGVSQSPSNKVTEKGKDVELRCDPISGHTALYWYRQSLGQGLEFLIYFQGNSAPDKSGLPSDRFSAERTGGSVSTLTIQRTQQEDSAVYLCASSPPQDRYGYTFGSGTRLTVV.

This clone was observed once. V gene TRBV5-5 combines with J gene TRBJ2-7; 12 nucleotides line up with TRBD2. The CDR3 runs to 15 residues. Germline V CDR1 and CDR2: SGHKS, YYEKEE (reference sequence). Trimming removed 4 bases from V and 0 bases from J; junction bases left unmatched: 2. CDR3 region: CASSTTSGSSYEQYF. Written as DNA, the CDR3 is TGTGCCAGCAGCACGACTAGCGGGAGCTCCTACGAGCAGTACTTC.

This clone was picked up a small number of times. V is TRBV5-6 and J is TRBJ1-6, with D tentatively TRBD1 (6 bases). V was clipped by 4 bases and J by 9 bases, with 14 bases between them. This CDR3 has 14 amino acids. In germline, CDR1 is SGHDT, CDR2 YYEEEE. CDR3 DNA: TGTGCCAGCAGCGCGGAACAGGGTCTTTCACCCCTCCACTTT. It codes for CASSAEQGLSPLHF.